Below, 24 T cell receptor beta chains from the same sample are listed, as sequenced in a study of T cells in Graves' hyperthyroidism and ophthalmopathy. What was amplified from RNA transcripts were TCR beta CDR3 regions. HTBI primers drove first-round RT-PCR of the TCR CDR3. TCRdb re-called the multiplex PCR reads through MiXCR, storing one row per CDR3 protein. In the table there are under 300,000 distinct CDR3 sequences, 20% to 25% of which are singletons. Sequenced material: blood. The receptors stem from a man aged 40-49 years with Graves' hyperthyroidism that later progressed to Graves' ophthalmopathy.

This clonotype was seen ten or more times. The CDR3 loop is CASTRGGRETQYF. The CDR3 coding sequence is TGCGCCAGCACCCGAGGGGGCCGGGAGACCCAGTACTTC. V and J are TRBV5-1 and TRBJ2-5; 7 nucleotides line up with TRBD1. This CDR3 has 13 amino acids. Looked up from germline, CDR1 is SGHRS and CDR2 is YFSETQ. Trimming took 6 bases from V and 5 from J; bases not matched to a gene: 7.

The chain combines TRBV6-1 with TRBJ2-2; 8 bases match TRBD1. This CDR3 contains 15 residues. Trimming took 8 bases from V and 4 from J; bases not matched to a gene: 9. Germline CDR1 is MNHNS and CDR2 is SASEGT. The CDR3 spells CASRTGGEGTGELFF. The CDR3, as DNA: TGTGCCAGCCGAACAGGGGGAGAGGGCACCGGGGAGCTGTTTTTT.

In this sample, this clonotype turned up many times. This chain connects TRBV19 to TRBJ1-1; tentatively, D is TRBD1 (6 bases). Trimming removed 0 bases at V and 2 bases at J, with 19 bases between. Germline V gene data show CDR1 as LNHDA and CDR2 as SQIVND (reference sequence). CDR3 length equals 18 residues. CDR3 sequence reads: CASSIDRDRPGFNTEAFF. CDR3 nucleotides: TGTGCCAGTAGTATAGATCGAGACAGGCCAGGATTTAACACTGAAGCTTTCTTT.

This clonotype was seen ten or more times. J is TRBJ2-5 and V is TRBV27; D may be TRBD2 (6 bases). V lost 5 bases and J lost 4, with 11 bases in between. CDR1 MNHEY and CDR2 SMNVEV come from the germline V gene (reference sequence). The CDR3 loop spans 13 amino acids. The CDR3 DNA is TGTGCCAGCAGTGATACGGGAGTAGAGACCCAGTACTTC. Translation: CASSDTGVETQYF.

The chain uses TRBV7-2 and TRBJ2-5, with D possibly being TRBD1 or TRBD2 (6 bases each). This CDR3 is 15 amino acids long. The V end lost 4 bases, the J end lost 2 bases, and 14 bases lay between the germline ends. Germline CDR1 reads SGHTA; CDR2 reads FQGNSA. CDR3 in DNA: TGTGCCAGCAGCTACCGACTAGGGACACAAGAGACCCAGTACTTC. Protein product: CASSYRLGTQETQYF.

This clonotype was detected ten times or more. The rearrangement joins TRBV3-1 to TRBJ1-6; the D gene is possibly TRBD1 (6 bases). There are 15 residues in the CDR3. V lost 0 bases to trimming and J lost 9 bases, with 12 bases between them. Germline V CDR1 and CDR2: LGHDT, YNNKEL (reference sequence). CDR3 amino acids: CASSQEAGAGSPLHF. The CDR3 DNA reads TGTGCCAGCAGCCAAGAGGCGGGGGCTGGTTCACCCCTCCACTTT.

This clonotype occurred many times. The chain couples TRBV7-3 to TRBJ1-1; D ambiguous. CDR3 length: 13 residues. V lost 8 bases to trimming and J lost 0 bases, with 10 bases between them. Germline CDR1 SGHTA, CDR2 FQGTGA. CDR3 in DNA: TGTGCCAGCGCCCTGGGGATGAACACTGAAGCTTTCTTT. Translated: CASALGMNTEAFF.

The rearrangement joins TRBV19 to TRBJ1-1, with D maybe TRBD1 (6 bases). This CDR3 spans 17 amino acids. Germline V gene data show CDR1 as LNHDA and CDR2 as SQIVND (reference sequence). V gave up 5 bases and J gave up 2 bases, with 21 bases separating them. CDR3 DNA: TGTGCCAGTAGTCCTCTCGTGGTAGACAGGCTCAACACTGAAGCTTTCTTT. This sequence encodes CASSPLVVDRLNTEAFF.

This clonotype came up many times. This chain links TRBV7-2 with TRBJ1-5, with D uncertain. The CDR3 covers 13 residues. The germline V and J ends were trimmed by 8 bases and 2 bases, with 10 bases remaining between them. Germline CDR1 SGHTA, CDR2 FQGNSA. This CDR3 is CASQPSRNQPQHF. The CDR3 coding sequence is TGTGCCAGCCAACCCAGCCGCAATCAGCCCCAGCATTTT.

This clonotype was counted at least ten times. This may be a read error: a much more frequent sequence differs by one nucleotide. This CDR3 fails to terminate in the conserved phenylalanine or tryptophan, so it likely reflects a read error. This chain joins TRBV5-1 and TRBJ2-2; 8 bases line up with TRBD2. V was clipped by 0 bases and J by 6 bases; unmatched bases: 7. The germline gives CDR1 SGHRS, CDR2 YFSETQ. The CDR3 extends over 16 amino acids. CDR3 region: CASSLVGTRASGELFL. CDR3 in DNA: TGCGCCAGCAGCTTGGTCGGGACTAGGGCATCCGGGGAGCTGTTTCTT.

This chain connects TRBV6-2 or TRBV6-3 to TRBJ1-5; 8 bases agree with TRBD1. Germline V gene lookup returns CDR1 MNHEY and CDR2 SVGEGT. V dropped 6 bases and J dropped 4; count of bases not matched to a gene: 11. The CDR3 extends over 16 amino acids. CDR3 protein: CASSPNRQGRNQPQHF. The CDR3 DNA reads as TGTGCCAGCAGCCCCAACCGACAGGGGCGGAATCAGCCCCAGCATTTT.

This clonotype was counted ten times or more. The chain carries TRBV9 and TRBJ1-1; 7 positions agree with TRBD1. The CDR3 totals 16 residues. CDR1 and CDR2 (germline): SGDLS, YYNGEE. V lost 0 bases, J lost 0 bases, and 5 bases stayed unmatched. The DNA for the CDR3 is TGTGCCAGCAGCGTAGGAGGGGGCTTGATGAACACTGAAGCTTTCTTT. Residues: CASSVGGGLMNTEAFF.

This clonotype was counted at least ten times. The J gene is TRBJ2-2, the V gene TRBV5-1; 7 bases are shared with TRBD1. CDR3 size: 16 residues. Germline V gives CDR1 SGHRS, CDR2 YFSETQ. The V segment lost 2 bases and the J segment 4 bases; nucleotides outside the gene matches: 8. CDR3 sequence reads: CASSFQQGLGTGELFF. CDR3 DNA sequence: TGCGCCAGCAGCTTCCAACAGGGGCTGGGCACCGGGGAGCTGTTTTTT.

This rearrangement joins TRBV20-1 to TRBJ1-2; D gene uncertain. Trimming left V 4 bases short and J 0 bases short, with 9 bases between. The CDR3 runs to 13 residues. Germline loops: CDR1 DFQATT, CDR2 SNEGSKA (reference sequence). The CDR3 DNA is TGCAGTGCTACAGCTATCCCTAACTATGGCTACACCTTC. The encoded protein is CSATAIPNYGYTF.

This clonotype was seen repeatedly, ten times or more. The V call is TRBV6-5, the J call TRBJ2-2; D is uncertain. Germline values: CDR1 MNHEY, CDR2 SVGAGI. V shed 8 bases and J shed 1 base, with 8 bases lying between them. The CDR3 covers 13 residues. The CDR3 region is CASGPRNTGELFF. The CDR3 DNA is TGTGCCAGCGGGCCCCGGAACACCGGGGAGCTGTTTTTT.

The rearrangement uses TRBV11-2 and TRBJ1-6; D gene uncertain. Trimming pared 0 bases from V and 4 bases from J, leaving 7 bases between. The CDR3 is made up of 15 amino acids. Germline V gene data show CDR1 as SGHAT and CDR2 as FQNNGV. DNA of the CDR3: TGTGCCAGCAGCTTAGAACAGAATTATAATTCACCCCTCCACTTT. It encodes CASSLEQNYNSPLHF. The whole variable domain, remainder taken from reference TRBV11-2 and TRBJ1-6, is EAGVAQSPRYKIIEKRQSVAFWCNPISGHATLYWYQQILGQGPKLLIQFQNNGVVDDSQLPKDRFSAERLKGVDSTLKIQPAKLEDSAVYLCASSLEQNYNSPLHFGNGTRLTVT.

The sample holds many counts of this clonotype. The gene calls are TRBV10-3 and TRBJ2-7, with 7 nucleotides matching TRBD1. The CDR3 extends over 14 amino acids. Per germline, CDR1 ENHRY and CDR2 SYGVKD. J lost 3 bases, V lost 10 bases, and 12 bases had no gene match. The CDR3 loop is CATWTGTENYEQYF. In DNA, the CDR3 is TGTGCCACCTGGACCGGGACAGAAAACTACGAGCAGTACTTC.

This clonotype was seen repeatedly, ten times or more. The V call is TRBV19, the J call TRBJ2-7; D possibly corresponds to TRBD2 (5 bases). The V and J ends lost 6 bases and 4 bases respectively, with 16 bases between them. This CDR3 has 14 residues. Germline lookup yields CDR1 LNHDA and CDR2 SQIVND (reference sequence). The CDR3 is CASSPGSGEYEQYF. Written as DNA, the CDR3 is TGTGCCAGTAGCCCCGGTTCCGGGGAATACGAGCAGTACTTC.

At least ten counts were recorded for this clonotype. This chain joins TRBV6-5 and TRBJ2-7; 8 bases line up with TRBD1. The CDR3 has 14 residues. The germline CDR1 and CDR2 sequences are MNHEY and SVGAGI. V trimming: 5 bases; J trimming: 6 bases; junction bases outside the gene matches: 9. The CDR3 nucleotides read TGTGCCAGCAGTCGTCGGACAGGGCTCCGCGAGCAGTACTTC. Protein sequence: CASSRRTGLREQYF.

This clonotype was found many times. This sequence joins TRBV28 and TRBJ2-7, with no clear D. The germline gives CDR1 MDHEN, CDR2 SYDVKM. This CDR3 region has 12 residues. V lost 5 bases and J 1 base, leaving 6 bases between the germline ends. Here the CDR3 DNA reads TGTGCCAGCAGTAGCTATTCCTACGAGCAGTACTTC. It yields the protein CASSSYSYEQYF.

This clonotype was detected ten times or more. The chain employs TRBV6-1 and TRBJ1-5, with D tentatively TRBD1 (5 bases). V was shortened by 6 bases and J by 3 bases, with 15 bases between the two germline ends. Germline loops: CDR1 MNHNS, CDR2 SASEGT. The CDR3 is 15 residues long. CDR3 DNA: TGTGCCAGCAGCCCCCCCGGGGCTAACAATCAGCCCCAGCATTTT. It translates to CASSPPGANNQPQHF.

V usage is TRBV20-1 and J usage is TRBJ2-5; D is undetermined. V lost 1 base and J lost 0, with 9 bases in between. Per germline, CDR1 DFQATT and CDR2 SNEGSKA (reference sequence). The CDR3 covers 14 residues. Written as DNA, the CDR3 is TGCAGTGCTAGAGTCTCGCGGAACCAAGAGACCCAGTACTTC. It translates to CSARVSRNQETQYF.

As for this clonotype: Sequence at one end of the junction differs from germline and may be a read error. The genes are TRBV29-1 and TRBJ1-1, with D possibly being TRBD1 (5 bases). The V gene's germline CDR1 is SQVTM and CDR2 ANQGSEA. The CDR3 covers 14 residues. CDR3 bases: TGCAGAGTTGAAGACCCCACAGGCCTGACTGAAGATTTCTTT. Its protein product is CRVEDPTGLTEDFF.

The sample holds many counts of this clonotype. This rearrangement joins TRBV2 to TRBJ1-1; TRBD1 is a possible D gene (5 bases). Trimming removed 2 bases at V and 7 bases at J, with 23 bases between. The germline V gene encodes CDR1 SNHLY and CDR2 FYNNEI. CDR3 size: 17 residues. DNA of the CDR3: TGTGCCAGCAGTGAAAACCCGGGACCAAAGAGGACACTTGAAGCTTTCTTT. This codes for CASSENPGPKRTLEAFF.